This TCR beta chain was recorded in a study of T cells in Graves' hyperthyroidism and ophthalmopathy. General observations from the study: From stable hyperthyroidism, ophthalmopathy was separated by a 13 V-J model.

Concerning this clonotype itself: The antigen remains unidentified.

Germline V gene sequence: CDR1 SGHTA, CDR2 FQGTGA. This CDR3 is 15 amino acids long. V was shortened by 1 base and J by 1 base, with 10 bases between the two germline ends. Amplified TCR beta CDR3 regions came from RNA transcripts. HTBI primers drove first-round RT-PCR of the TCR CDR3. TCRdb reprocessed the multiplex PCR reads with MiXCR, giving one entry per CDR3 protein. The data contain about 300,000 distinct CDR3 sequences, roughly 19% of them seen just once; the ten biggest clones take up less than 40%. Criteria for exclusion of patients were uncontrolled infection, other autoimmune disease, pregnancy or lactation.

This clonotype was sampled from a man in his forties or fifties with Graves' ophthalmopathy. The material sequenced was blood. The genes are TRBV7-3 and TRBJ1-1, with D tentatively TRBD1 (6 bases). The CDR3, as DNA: TGTGCCAGCAGCTTAATAGGAGGGGGGAACACTGAAGCTTTCTTT. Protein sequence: CASSLIGGGNTEAFF. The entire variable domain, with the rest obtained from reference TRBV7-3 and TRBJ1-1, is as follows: GAGVSQTPSNKVTEKGKYVELRCDPISGHTALYWYRQSLGQGPEFLIYFQGTGAADDSGLPNDRFFAVRPEGSVSTLKIQRTERGDSAVYLCASSLIGGGNTEAFFGQGTRLTVV.